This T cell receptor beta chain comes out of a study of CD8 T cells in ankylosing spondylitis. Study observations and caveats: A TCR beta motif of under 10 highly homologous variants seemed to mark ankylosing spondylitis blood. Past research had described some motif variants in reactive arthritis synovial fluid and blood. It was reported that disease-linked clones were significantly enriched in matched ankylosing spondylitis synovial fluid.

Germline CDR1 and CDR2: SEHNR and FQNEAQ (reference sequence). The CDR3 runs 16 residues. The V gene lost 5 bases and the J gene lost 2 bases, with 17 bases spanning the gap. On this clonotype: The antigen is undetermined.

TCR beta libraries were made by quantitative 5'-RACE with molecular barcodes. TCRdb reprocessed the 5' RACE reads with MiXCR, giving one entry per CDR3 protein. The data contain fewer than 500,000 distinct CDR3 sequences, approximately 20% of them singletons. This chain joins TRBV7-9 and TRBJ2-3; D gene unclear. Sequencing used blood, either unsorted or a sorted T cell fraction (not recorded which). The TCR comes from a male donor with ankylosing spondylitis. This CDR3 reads CASSPLVRANTDTQYF. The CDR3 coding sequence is TGTGCCAGCAGCCCCCTCGTGCGAGCGAACACAGATACGCAGTATTTT.